Here is one T cell receptor (beta chain) with its context. Its antigen is currently unknown. This sample stems from a study of shared clonotypes between healthy human individuals. About the study: Donors had three CD4 naive, three CD4 memory, two CD8 naive and one CD8 memory plate apiece.

Overall study results and limits: Non-shared clonotypes showed lower generation probabilities than clonotypes common to all four donors.

The assay used deep level. Replicate PCRs for sorted subsets used 200 ng DNA; this equaled tens of thousands of T cell genomes. Using immunoSEQ multiplex PCR, the repertoire was profiled, and TCRdb retains in-frame clones only, with some absent. The sample includes about 2.3 million clones, under 95% seen only once; the top ten take 0.37%. Germline V CDR1 and CDR2: SGHRS, YFSETQ. V was clipped by 5 bases and J by 7 bases, with 13 bases between them. CDR3 length: 13 amino acids. The sequence came from a man younger than 35 in good health. Some clones in this sample may be carry-over from other donors' samples. The sequencing sample was made of naive CD4+ T cells from PBMCs. Described subset: CD45RA+ positively selected. The chain couples TRBV5-1 to TRBJ2-1; D possibly matches TRBD1 or TRBD2 (5 bases each). The CDR3 sequence: CASSWPGTNEQFF. The CDR3 coding sequence is TGCGCCAGCAGTTGGCCAGGGACGAATGAGCAGTTCTTC.